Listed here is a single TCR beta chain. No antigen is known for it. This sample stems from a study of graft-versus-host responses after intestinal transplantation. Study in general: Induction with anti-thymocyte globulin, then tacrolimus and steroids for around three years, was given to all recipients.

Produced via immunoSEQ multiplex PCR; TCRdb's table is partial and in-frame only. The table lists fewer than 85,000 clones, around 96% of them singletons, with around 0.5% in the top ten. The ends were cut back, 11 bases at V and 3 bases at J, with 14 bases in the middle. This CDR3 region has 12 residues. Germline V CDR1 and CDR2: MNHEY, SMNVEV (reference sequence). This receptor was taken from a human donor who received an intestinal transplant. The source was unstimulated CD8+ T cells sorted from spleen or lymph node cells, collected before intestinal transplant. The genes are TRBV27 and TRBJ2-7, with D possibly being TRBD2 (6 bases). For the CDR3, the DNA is TGTGCCGTTGGCCAAGCGGGCTACGAGCAGTACTTC. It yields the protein CAVGQAGYEQYF.